Below, 30 T cell receptor beta chains from the same sample are listed, as sequenced in a study of molecular identifiers for immune sequencing clone quantification. TCRdb re-called the PCR reads through MiXCR, storing one row per CDR3 protein. Of about 70,000 distinct CDR3 sequences listed, approximately 18% were seen once; the top ten hold 1.5% to 1.8%. The material sequenced was naive CD8+ T cells from blood, with Jurkat cell RNA spiked in. As for subset: FACS-sorted CD8+CD4-CCR7+CD45RA+ naive T cells. These receptors originate from a human donor in good health. Some libraries in this study had Jurkat cell RNA spiked in.

This clonotype has only a few counts. This chain uses TRBV27 with TRBJ1-1; weak D call: TRBD1 (5 bases). Germline assignment: CDR1 MNHEY and CDR2 SMNVEV (reference sequence). This CDR3 region has 16 residues. Trimming cost V 0 bases and J 1 base, with 12 bases left between them. The CDR3 DNA is TGTGCCAGCAGTTTATCGGCAGGGTGGGGGAACACTGAAGCTTTCTTT. Translating gives CASSLSAGWGNTEAFF.

This clonotype has ten or more counts. V usage is TRBV3-1 and J usage is TRBJ2-4, with D perhaps TRBD1 (5 bases). Trimming took off 2 bases at V and 0 bases at J, with 5 bases between the two ends. Germline V gives CDR1 LGHDT, CDR2 YNNKEL (reference sequence). The CDR3 length is 14 residues. The CDR3 here is CASSQTGAKNIQYF. Written as DNA, the CDR3 is TGTGCCAGCAGCCAAACAGGAGCCAAAAACATTCAGTACTTC.

This clonotype is a singleton in its sample. The junction does not match germline at one end; this may be a read error. V gene TRBV5-4 combines with J gene TRBJ1-4, with D perhaps matching TRBD1 (6 bases). The CDR3 is made up of 15 amino acids. Germline-derived CDR1 and CDR2 are SGHNT and YYREEE (reference sequence). The CDR3 DNA sequence: TGTGCCAGCAGCTTGTCGCCAGGGGAAGGTGTAAAACCGTTTTTT. Amino acid sequence: CASSLSPGEGVKPFF.

This clonotype was seen at least ten times. The V call is TRBV7-6, the J call TRBJ2-1; D gene ambiguous. Trimming pared 1 base from V and 4 bases from J, leaving 17 bases between. CDR1 SGHVS and CDR2 FNYEAQ come from the germline V gene. This CDR3 has 17 residues. The CDR3 loop is CASSLGVGRNPYNEQFF. The CDR3 DNA reads TGTGCCAGCAGCTTAGGTGTCGGGCGGAACCCTTACAATGAGCAGTTCTTC. The full variable domain, with the rest looked up from reference TRBV7-6 and TRBJ2-1, is GAGVSQSPRYKVTKRGQDVALRCDPISGHVSLYWYRQALGQGPEFLTYFNYEAQQDKSGLPNDRFSAERPEGSISTLTIQRTEQRDSAMYRCASSLGVGRNPYNEQFFGPGTRLTVL.

Points on this clonotype: Being one base from a much bigger clone, this may be a read error. The CDR3 does not close with the conserved phenylalanine or tryptophan, likely indicating a read error. This chain connects TRBV7-9 to TRBJ2-2; weak D call: TRBD2 (6 bases). The CDR3 is 12 amino acids. V lost 10 bases and J 4 bases, leaving 10 bases between the germline ends. Germline assignment: CDR1 SEHNR and CDR2 FQNEAQ (reference sequence). The CDR3 DNA reads as TGTGCCAAAGGGAGGAGCACCGGGGAGCTGTTTTCT. As protein: CAKGRSTGELFS.

In its sample, this clonotype was seen many times. The CDR3 bases are TGTGCCAGCAGTTACTCCAGGACTAGCGGGGCCTACGAGCAGTACTTC. This sequence encodes CASSYSRTSGAYEQYF. The gene calls are TRBV6-2 or TRBV6-3 and TRBJ2-7; TRBD2 agrees at 12 bases. The CDR3 consists of 16 residues. The V gene's germline CDR1 is MNHEY and CDR2 SVGEGT. The J segment lost 2 bases and the V segment lost 0 bases, leaving 2 bases of the junction unmatched.

Comment on this clonotype: A clone one base away is much larger, so this may be a read error. J is TRBJ2-4 and V is TRBV27, with D possibly TRBD2 on 6 matching bases. The ends were cut back, 4 bases at V and 1 base at J, with 14 bases in the middle. CDR3 length: 16 amino acids. Germline V gives CDR1 MNHEY, CDR2 SMNVEV (reference sequence). The CDR3 DNA reads TGTGCCAGCAGTTGCCGGAGGGTCTCTGCCAAAAACATTCAGTACTTC. It specifies CASSCRRVSAKNIQYF.

This clonotype was seen more than once but under ten times. The J gene is TRBJ1-2, the V gene TRBV28; a weak D match, TRBD1 (5 bases). CDR3 length equals 14 residues. Trimming left V 2 bases short and J 7 bases short, with 14 bases between. The germline CDR1 and CDR2 sequences are MDHEN and SYDVKM. The CDR3 coding sequence is TGTGCCAGCAGTTTACCAGGGCAGGACGCTGGCTACACCTTC. Its translation: CASSLPGQDAGYTF.

Notes on this clonotype: Possible read error: a much larger clone is one base away. The chain employs TRBV10-3 and TRBJ2-1; the match to TRBD2 covers 7 bases. This CDR3 has 16 residues. CDR1 ENHRY and CDR2 SYGVKD come from the germline V gene. Trimming removed 0 bases from V and 2 bases from J; junction bases left unmatched: 4. CDR3 region: CAISESGREPYNEQFF. CDR3 nucleotide sequence: TGTGCCATCAGTGAGTCAGGGCGGGAGCCCTACAATGAGCAGTTCTTC.

To note about this clonotype: At one end the junction does not follow the germline gene, possibly because of a read error. The V call is TRBV5-1, the J call TRBJ2-7; D not resolved. Germline CDR1 SGHRS, CDR2 YFSETQ. The CDR3 has 14 amino acids. CDR3: CASSLDLGPYERYF. The CDR3 DNA reads TGCGCCAGCAGCTTGGATCTCGGCCCCTACGAGCGGTACTTC.

V usage is TRBV13 and J usage is TRBJ2-7, with 12 bases matching TRBD1. Germline V gene data show CDR1 as PRHDT and CDR2 as FYEKMQ (reference sequence). This CDR3 is built from 18 residues. With V trimmed by 4 bases and J by 0 bases, 10 bases remained unmatched. The CDR3 nucleotides read TGTGCCAGCAGCTCGAAGGGGACAGGGGGCTTTAGCTCCTACGAGCAGTACTTC. Amino acid sequence: CASSSKGTGGFSSYEQYF.

This clonotype was observed a few times. V gene TRBV5-5 combines with J gene TRBJ2-1; 7 nucleotides align to TRBD2. The CDR3 is 15 amino acids. From germline, CDR1 is SGHKS and CDR2 YYEKEE (reference sequence). Germline trimming cut 0 bases from V and 0 bases from J; bases unmatched to any gene: 0. CDR3 bases: TGTGCCAGCAGCTTGGGCGGGAGCTCCTACAATGAGCAGTTCTTC. It translates to CASSLGGSSYNEQFF.

This clonotype occurred many times. This chain joins TRBV4-1 and TRBJ1-1, with D unresolved. Germline V lookup: CDR1 MGHRA, CDR2 YSYEKL. With 3 bases removed from V and 0 bases from J, the gap between germline ends came to 5 bases. CDR3 length: 13 amino acids. The CDR3 sequence is CASSQNMNTEAFF. As DNA, the CDR3 is TGCGCCAGCAGCCAGAACATGAACACTGAAGCTTTCTTT.

This clonotype occurred a few times. The DNA of the CDR3 is TGTGCCAGCAACCCTGACGGTAACACCGGGGAGCTGTTTTTT. This gives the protein CASNPDGNTGELFF. V usage is TRBV6-5 and J usage is TRBJ2-2, with D unclear. CDR3 length: 14 residues. V was shortened by 7 bases and J by 2 bases, with 11 bases between the two germline ends. The germline CDR1 and CDR2 sequences are MNHEY and SVGAGI.

V and J are TRBV7-6 and TRBJ2-7; 7 bases line up with TRBD2. The CDR3 totals 16 residues. J gave up 6 bases and V 4 bases, and 15 bases lay outside the gene matches. The germline V gene encodes CDR1 SGHVS and CDR2 FNYEAQ. CDR3 residues: CASSSDQAGVSLEQYF. The CDR3 coding sequence is TGTGCCAGCAGCTCAGATCAGGCGGGAGTATCACTCGAGCAGTACTTC.

This clonotype has a count of ten or more. V usage is TRBV6-2 or TRBV6-3 and J usage is TRBJ2-1, with 11 bases aligning to TRBD2. Trimming at V came to 6 bases and at J to 4 bases, leaving 5 bases not matched to a gene. The CDR3 runs to 15 residues. In germline, CDR1 is MNHEY, CDR2 SVGEGT. The CDR3 nucleotides are TGTGCCAGCAGCCCGGGACTAGCGGTGTACAATGAGCAGTTCTTC. This encodes CASSPGLAVYNEQFF.

Many counts were recorded for this clonotype. This CDR3 is CASSSGLVVYEQYF. The CDR3, as DNA: TGTGCCAGCAGTTCGGGACTAGTTGTCTACGAGCAGTACTTC. The rearrangement links TRBV12-3 or TRBV12-4 to TRBJ2-7, with 8 bases matching TRBD2. V shed 4 bases and J 3 bases; nucleotides not matched to a gene: 5. This CDR3 has 14 residues.

The sample holds many counts of this clonotype. The V gene is TRBV12-3 or TRBV12-4, the J gene TRBJ2-3; D might be TRBD1 or TRBD2, each matching 7 bases. With 4 bases removed from V and 4 bases from J, the gap between germline ends came to 24 bases. The CDR3 contains 18 residues. DNA for the CDR3: TGTGCCAGCAGTTGGGACAGAAGTGGGGGGGACCACGCAGATACGCAGTATTTT. Its translation: CASSWDRSGGDHADTQYF.

The chain couples TRBV28 to TRBJ2-7, with D unresolved. Germline CDR1 reads MDHEN; CDR2 reads SYDVKM. The CDR3 is 15 residues long. Trimming removed 8 bases at V and 2 bases at J, with 19 bases between. The CDR3 DNA follows: TGTGCCAGCGGCCCCCACGAGGCGCAAACCTACGAGCAGTACTTC. Its protein is CASGPHEAQTYEQYF.

This clonotype has at least ten counts. The rearrangement uses TRBV5-1 and TRBJ2-3; 8 bases match TRBD2. The length of the CDR3 is 16 residues. Germline lookup yields CDR1 SGHRS and CDR2 YFSETQ. The V segment lost 0 bases and the J segment 6 bases; nucleotides outside the gene matches: 9. DNA of the CDR3: TGCGCCAGCAGCTTGGGGATAGCGGGGATCAGGGATACGCAGTATTTT. Encoded protein: CASSLGIAGIRDTQYF. Combining the CDR3 with reference TRBV5-1 and TRBJ2-3 gives the whole variable domain KAGVTQTPRYLIKTRGQQVTLSCSPISGHRSVSWYQQTPGQGLQFLFEYFSETQRNKGNFPGRFSGRQFSNSRSEMNVSTLELGDSALYLCASSLGIAGIRDTQYFGPGTRLTVL.

This clonotype occurred many times. This rearrangement joins TRBV7-3 to TRBJ2-3; 9 bases align to TRBD2. This CDR3 region has 15 residues. The germline gives CDR1 SGHTA, CDR2 FQGTGA. The junction had 4 bases not matched to a gene; V was cut back by 2 bases and J by 4 bases. CDR3 loop: CASSLVGLAADTQYF. The CDR3, as DNA: TGTGCCAGCAGCTTAGTGGGACTAGCTGCAGATACGCAGTATTTT.

At least ten counts were recorded for this clonotype. CDR3 residues: CASSSGQGRETQYF. The CDR3 DNA reads as TGTGCCAGCAGCTCAGGACAGGGACGGGAGACCCAGTACTTC. The J gene is TRBJ2-5, the V gene TRBV7-9; 8 nucleotides align to TRBD1. V lost 4 bases, J lost 5 bases, and 6 bases stayed unmatched. This CDR3 spans 14 amino acids. CDR1 and CDR2 from the germline V gene are SEHNR and FQNEAQ (reference sequence).

There are many counts of this clonotype. The gene calls are TRBV19 and TRBJ1-1; TRBD1 might be the D (5 bases). The V and J ends lost 7 bases and 3 bases respectively, with 9 bases between them. The CDR3 has 12 residues. Per the germline V gene, CDR1 is LNHDA and CDR2 is SQIVND (reference sequence). The CDR3 spells CASKLGDTEAFF. CDR3 nucleotides: TGTGCCAGTAAATTAGGGGACACTGAAGCTTTCTTT.

Notes on this clonotype: A read error may explain this, as a much larger clone is one base away. This chain links TRBV12-3 or TRBV12-4 with TRBJ2-3; tentatively, D is TRBD1 or TRBD2 (6 bases each). The CDR3 length is 16 residues. The CDR3 coding sequence is TGTACCAGCAGTTTATGGGGGGCGGGGTTGACAGATACGCAGTATTTT. Its protein is CTSSLWGAGLTDTQYF.

This clonotype has a count of ten or more. The chain carries TRBV6-5 and TRBJ2-5, with 10 nucleotides matching TRBD1. The V and J ends lost 6 bases and 3 bases, in that order; junction bases with no gene match: 1. This CDR3 is 13 amino acids long. CDR1 MNHEY and CDR2 SVGAGI come from the germline V gene. Here the CDR3 reads CASRGQGKETQYF. CDR3 nucleotides: TGTGCCAGCAGGGGACAGGGGAAAGAGACCCAGTACTTC.

A remark on this clonotype: One base away lies a much larger clone, so this may be a sequencing read error. The genes are TRBV29-1 and TRBJ2-4; weak D call: TRBD1 (5 bases). The CDR3 loop spans 14 amino acids. V lost 7 bases and J lost 1, with 14 bases in between. Germline CDR1 and CDR2: SQVTM and ANQGSEA. The CDR3 loop reads CSGVGHEAKNIQYF. The CDR3 coding sequence is TGCAGCGGTGTGGGGCACGAGGCCAAAAACATTCAGTACTTC. Variable domain in full (rest from reference TRBV29-1 and TRBJ2-4): SAVISQKPSRDICQRGTSLTIQCQVDSQVTMMFWYRQQPGQSLTLIATANQGSEATYESGFVIDKFPISRPNLTFSTLTVSNMSPEDSSIYLCSGVGHEAKNIQYFGAGTRLSVL.

This clonotype was counted between two and nine times. CDR3 nucleotides: TGTGCCAGCAGTGAGGGGGGCGGGATAACAGATACGCAGTATTTT. It is translated as CASSEGGGITDTQYF. The chain has TRBV2 and TRBJ2-3; D tentatively fits TRBD1 or TRBD2 (6 bases each). CDR3 size: 15 residues. The germline gives CDR1 SNHLY, CDR2 FYNNEI. Between the trimmed V and J ends, which lost 3 bases and 3 bases, there was a span of 13 bases.

This clonotype was detected many times. J is TRBJ2-7 and V is TRBV28; TRBD2 matches at 11 bases. V shed 6 bases, J shed 1 base, and the junction held 5 bases outside the gene matches. Looked up from germline, CDR1 is MDHEN and CDR2 is SYDVKM. The CDR3 is 15 amino acids. In nucleotides, the CDR3 is TGTGCCAGCAGAATAGGGACTAGCGGATCCTACGAGCAGTACTTC. Encoded protein: CASRIGTSGSYEQYF.

This clonotype was counted ten times or more. This chain links TRBV15 with TRBJ2-7; D is ambiguous. Trimming cost V 5 bases and J 2 bases, with 25 bases left between them. The length of the CDR3 is 18 residues. Germline values: CDR1 LNHNV, CDR2 YYDKDF (reference sequence). Here the CDR3 reads CATSSSTLIGSLTYEQYF. The CDR3 DNA is TGTGCCACCAGCTCCTCGACATTAATTGGCAGCCTAACCTACGAGCAGTACTTC.

This clonotype came up many times. The V and J genes are TRBV7-9 and TRBJ1-5; D is ambiguous. The length of the CDR3 is 14 residues. Trimming stripped 2 bases from V and 4 bases from J, with 9 bases between. Looked up from germline, CDR1 is SEHNR and CDR2 is FQNEAQ (reference sequence). The CDR3 region has the DNA TGTGCCAGCAGCTTAAGTCGGGGAAATCAGCCCCAGCATTTT. It translates to CASSLSRGNQPQHF. Looking up the rest from reference TRBV7-9 and TRBJ1-5 gives the full variable domain: DTGVSQNPRHKITKRGQNVTFRCDPISEHNRLYWYRQTLGQGPEFLTYFQNEAQLEKSRLLSDRFSAERPKGSFSTLEIQRTEQGDSAMYLCASSLSRGNQPQHFGDGTRLSIL.